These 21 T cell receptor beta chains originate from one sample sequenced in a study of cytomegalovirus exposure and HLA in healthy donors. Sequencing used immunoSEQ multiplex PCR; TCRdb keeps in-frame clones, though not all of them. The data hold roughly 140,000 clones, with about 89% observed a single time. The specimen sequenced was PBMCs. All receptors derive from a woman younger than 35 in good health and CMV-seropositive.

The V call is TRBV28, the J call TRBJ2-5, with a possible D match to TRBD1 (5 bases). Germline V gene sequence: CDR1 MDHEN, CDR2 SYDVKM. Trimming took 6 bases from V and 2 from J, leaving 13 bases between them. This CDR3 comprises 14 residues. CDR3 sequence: CASSLTGAQETQYF. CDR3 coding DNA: TGTGCCAGCAGCCTGACTGGGGCTCAAGAGACCCAGTACTTC.

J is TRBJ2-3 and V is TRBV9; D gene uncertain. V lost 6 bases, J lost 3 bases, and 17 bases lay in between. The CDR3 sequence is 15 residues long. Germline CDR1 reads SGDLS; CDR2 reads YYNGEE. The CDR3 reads CASNRGGFSTDTQYF. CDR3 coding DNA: TGTGCCAGCAACCGAGGCGGCTTTTCGACAGATACGCAGTATTTT. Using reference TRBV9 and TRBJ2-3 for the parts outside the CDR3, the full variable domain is DSGVTQTPKHLITATGQRVTLRCSPRSGDLSVYWYQQSLDQGLQFLIQYYNGEERAKGNILERFSAQQFPDLHSELNLSSLELGDSALYFCASNRGGFSTDTQYFGPGTRLTVL.

The CDR3 loop is CASSLSGRAYEQYF. The CDR3 DNA sequence: TGTGCCAGCAGCTTAAGCGGGAGGGCCTACGAGCAGTACTTC. V usage is TRBV11-3 and J usage is TRBJ2-7, with TRBD2 matching 10 bases. Germline CDR1 is SGHNT and CDR2 is YENEEA. With 2 bases clipped from V and 2 bases from J, the junction kept 0 bases outside the gene matches. The length of the CDR3 is 14 residues.

CDR3 amino acids: CASSLYYEQYF. The CDR3 DNA reads TGTGCCAGCAGCTTATACTACGAGCAGTACTTC. V and J are TRBV11-3 and TRBJ2-7; no clear D. V was shortened by 2 bases and J by 3 bases, with 2 bases between the two germline ends. The CDR3 consists of 11 residues. Germline lookup yields CDR1 SGHNT and CDR2 YENEEA.

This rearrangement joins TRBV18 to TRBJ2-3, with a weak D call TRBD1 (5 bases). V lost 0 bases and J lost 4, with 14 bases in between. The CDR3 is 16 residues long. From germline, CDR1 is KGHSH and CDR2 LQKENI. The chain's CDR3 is CASSPPSRALADTQYF. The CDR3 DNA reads TGTGCCAGCTCACCACCAAGCAGGGCTCTCGCAGATACGCAGTATTTT.

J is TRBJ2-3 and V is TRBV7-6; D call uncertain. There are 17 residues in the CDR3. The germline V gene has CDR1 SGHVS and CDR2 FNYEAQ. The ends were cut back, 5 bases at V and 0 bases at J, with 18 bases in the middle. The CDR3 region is CASSLSTGLSSTDTQYF. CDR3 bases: TGTGCCAGCAGCCTCTCCACCGGTCTCTCTAGCACAGATACGCAGTATTTT.

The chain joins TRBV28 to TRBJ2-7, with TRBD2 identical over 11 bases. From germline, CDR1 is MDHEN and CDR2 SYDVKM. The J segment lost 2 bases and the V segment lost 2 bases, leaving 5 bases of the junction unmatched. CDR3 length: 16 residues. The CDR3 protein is CASSLGLAGITYEQYF. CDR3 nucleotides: TGTGCCAGCAGTTTAGGACTAGCGGGTATTACCTACGAGCAGTACTTC. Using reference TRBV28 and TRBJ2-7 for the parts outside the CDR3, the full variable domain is DVKVTQSSRYLVKRTGEKVFLECVQDMDHENMFWYRQDPGLGLRLIYFSYDVKMKEKGDIPEGYSVSREKKERFSLILESASTNQTSMYLCASSLGLAGITYEQYFGPGTRLTVT.

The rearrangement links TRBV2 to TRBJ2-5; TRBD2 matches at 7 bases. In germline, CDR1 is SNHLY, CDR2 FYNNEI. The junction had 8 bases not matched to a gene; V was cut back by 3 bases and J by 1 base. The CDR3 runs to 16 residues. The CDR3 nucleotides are TGTGCCAGCAGTGAGCTGGACGGGAGGACCCAAGAGACCCAGTACTTC. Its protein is CASSELDGRTQETQYF.

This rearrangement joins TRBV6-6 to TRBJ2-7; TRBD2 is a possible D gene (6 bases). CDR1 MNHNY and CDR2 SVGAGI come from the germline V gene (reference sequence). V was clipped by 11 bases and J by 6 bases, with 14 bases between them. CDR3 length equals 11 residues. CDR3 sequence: CAASRESEQYF. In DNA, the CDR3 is TGTGCCGCCAGTCGGGAGAGCGAGCAGTACTTC.

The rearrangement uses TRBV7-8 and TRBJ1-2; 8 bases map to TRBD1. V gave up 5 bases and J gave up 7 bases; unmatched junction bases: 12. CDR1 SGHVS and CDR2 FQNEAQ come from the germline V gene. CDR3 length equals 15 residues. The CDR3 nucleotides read TGTGCCAGCAGCCACGTCGAGACAGGGGACCGTGGCTACACCTTC. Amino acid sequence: CASSHVETGDRGYTF.

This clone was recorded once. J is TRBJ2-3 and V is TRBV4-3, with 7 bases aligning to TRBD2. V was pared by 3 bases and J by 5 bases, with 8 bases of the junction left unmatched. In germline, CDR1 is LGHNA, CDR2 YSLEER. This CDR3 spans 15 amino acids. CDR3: CASSQSGTSEDTQYF. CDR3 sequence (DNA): TGCGCCAGCAGCCAGAGCGGGACGTCAGAAGATACGCAGTATTTT.

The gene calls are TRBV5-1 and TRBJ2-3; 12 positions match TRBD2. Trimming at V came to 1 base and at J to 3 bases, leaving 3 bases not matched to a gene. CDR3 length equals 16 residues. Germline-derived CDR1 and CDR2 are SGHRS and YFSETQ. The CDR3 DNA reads TGCGCCAGCAGCTTGCGGACTAGCGGGATTACAGATACGCAGTATTTT. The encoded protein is CASSLRTSGITDTQYF. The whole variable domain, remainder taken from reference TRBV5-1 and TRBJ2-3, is KAGVTQTPRYLIKTRGQQVTLSCSPISGHRSVSWYQQTPGQGLQFLFEYFSETQRNKGNFPGRFSGRQFSNSRSEMNVSTLELGDSALYLCASSLRTSGITDTQYFGPGTRLTVL.

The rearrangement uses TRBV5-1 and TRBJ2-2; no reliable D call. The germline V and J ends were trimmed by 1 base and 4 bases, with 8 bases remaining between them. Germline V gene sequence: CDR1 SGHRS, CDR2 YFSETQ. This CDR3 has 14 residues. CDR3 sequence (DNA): TGCGCCAGCAGCTTGCGTACGGGCACCGGGGAGCTGTTTTTT. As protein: CASSLRTGTGELFF.

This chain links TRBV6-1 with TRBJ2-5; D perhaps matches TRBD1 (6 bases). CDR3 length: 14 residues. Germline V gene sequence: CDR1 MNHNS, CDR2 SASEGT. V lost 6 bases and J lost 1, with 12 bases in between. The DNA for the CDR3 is TGTGCCAGCAGAATGGGACAAATCCAAGAGACCCAGTACTTC. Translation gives CASRMGQIQETQYF.

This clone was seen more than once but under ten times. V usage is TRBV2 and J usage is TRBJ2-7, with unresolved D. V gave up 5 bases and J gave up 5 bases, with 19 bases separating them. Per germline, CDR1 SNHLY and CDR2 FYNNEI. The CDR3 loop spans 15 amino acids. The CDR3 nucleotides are TGTGCCAGCAGTCCCCCACAGATGGCCCCTAACGAGCAGTACTTC. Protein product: CASSPPQMAPNEQYF.

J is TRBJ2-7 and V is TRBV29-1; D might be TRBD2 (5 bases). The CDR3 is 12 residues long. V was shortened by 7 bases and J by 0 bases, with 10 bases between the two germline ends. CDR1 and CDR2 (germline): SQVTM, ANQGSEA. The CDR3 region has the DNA TGCAGCGCCCGGGATGACTCCTACGAGCAGTACTTC. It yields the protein CSARDDSYEQYF.

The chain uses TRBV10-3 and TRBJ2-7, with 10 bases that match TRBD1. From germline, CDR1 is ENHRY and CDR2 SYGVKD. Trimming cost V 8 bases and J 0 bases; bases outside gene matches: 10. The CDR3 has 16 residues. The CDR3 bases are TGTGCCATCGGGACAGGGGCACTTCCGAGCTCCTACGAGCAGTACTTC. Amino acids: CAIGTGALPSSYEQYF.

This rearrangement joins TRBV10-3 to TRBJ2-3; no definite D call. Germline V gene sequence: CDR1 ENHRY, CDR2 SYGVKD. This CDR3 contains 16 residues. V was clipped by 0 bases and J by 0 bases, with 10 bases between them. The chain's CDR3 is CAISESWRSSTDTQYF. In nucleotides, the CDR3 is TGTGCCATCAGTGAGTCCTGGCGGAGCAGCACAGATACGCAGTATTTT.

The CDR3 coding sequence is TGTGCTAGTGGTCCCGGTAACACCGGGGAGCTGTTTTTT. It yields the protein CASGPGNTGELFF. The chain carries TRBV12-5 and TRBJ2-2; no clear D gene. The CDR3 consists of 13 residues. From germline, CDR1 is LGHNT and CDR2 FRNRAP. V was shortened by 5 bases and J by 2 bases, with 6 bases between the two germline ends.

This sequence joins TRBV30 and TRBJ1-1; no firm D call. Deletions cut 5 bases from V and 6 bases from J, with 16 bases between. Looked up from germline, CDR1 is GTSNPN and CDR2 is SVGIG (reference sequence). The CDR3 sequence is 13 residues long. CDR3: CAWAATGGSEAFF. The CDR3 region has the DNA TGTGCCTGGGCAGCCACTGGAGGATCTGAAGCTTTCTTT.

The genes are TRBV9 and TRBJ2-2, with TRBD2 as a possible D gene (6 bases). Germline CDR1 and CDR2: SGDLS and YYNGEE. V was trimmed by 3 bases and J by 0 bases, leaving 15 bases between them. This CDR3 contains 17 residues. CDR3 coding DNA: TGTGCCAGCAGCGACCCAGCTAGCGCTTCGAACACCGGGGAGCTGTTTTTT. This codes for CASSDPASASNTGELFF.